Each of the 9 T cell receptor beta chains below was sequenced from the same sample in a study of CD8+CD57+ T cells in acquired aplastic anemia. Sequencing involved patients with CD8+CD57+ cell expansion previously shown by flow cytometry. TCR beta VDJ and CDR3 profiling used genomic DNA as template. TCRdb reprocessed the reads via MiXCR and lists one record per CDR3 protein. The data show approximately 190,000 distinct CDR3 sequences, under 55% seen once. Sequencing input: sorted CD4+, CD8+, or CD8+CD57+ T cells (not recorded which) from PBMCs. These TCRs come from a human donor with aplastic anemia.

For this clonotype: A read error may explain this, as a much larger clone is one base away. As the CDR3 is not closed by the conserved phenylalanine or tryptophan, this likely results from a read error. The DNA is left out, because the CDR3 cannot be placed on it with certainty; the CDR3 is given as TCRdb lists it. The CDR3 spells CTSSLDSRQVRFL. The chain links TRBV5-1 to TRBJ2-7; TRBD1, as called in the table, went unchecked against the DNA. Ends included, the CDR3 has 13 residues. Germline V gene sequence: CDR1 SGHRS, CDR2 YFSETQ.

This clonotype has just a few counts. The V call is TRBV20-1, the J call TRBJ2-7; the match to TRBD2 covers 11 bases. This CDR3 is built from 16 residues. V dropped 4 bases and J dropped 7; count of bases not matched to a gene: 15. Germline CDR1 and CDR2: DFQATT and SNEGSKA (reference sequence). The CDR3 DNA follows: TGCAGTGCTACCGCCTTCGGGACTAGCGGACCAGGGGAGCAGTACTTC. It is translated as CSATAFGTSGPGEQYF.

This clonotype showed up just a few times. This rearrangement joins TRBV20-1 to TRBJ2-5, with D tentatively TRBD1 (5 bases). This CDR3 region has 12 residues. Trimming shortened V by 6 bases and J by 5 bases, and 13 bases separated the two germline ends. Germline V CDR1 and CDR2: DFQATT, SNEGSKA (reference sequence). The DNA for the CDR3 is TGCAGTGCGGCAAGGGGCAGCGAGACCCAGTACTTC. It encodes CSAARGSETQYF.

This clonotype was seen a handful of times. The V call is TRBV7-3, the J call TRBJ1-2; D is ambiguous. V lost 1 base and J 1 base, leaving 22 bases between the germline ends. The CDR3 sequence is 19 residues long. Germline values: CDR1 SGHTA, CDR2 FQGTGA. The CDR3 loop is CASSLKSIGPRRFNYGYTF. The CDR3 DNA reads as TGTGCCAGCAGCTTAAAAAGTATCGGCCCGCGAAGATTTAACTATGGCTACACCTTC.

The chain links TRBV25-1 to TRBJ2-2; a weak D match, TRBD1 (6 bases). From germline, CDR1 is MGHDK and CDR2 SYGVNS. Trimming stripped 6 bases from V and 3 bases from J, with 14 bases between. This CDR3 spans 15 amino acids. The CDR3 DNA sequence: TGTGCCAGCAGCGCATACGGGACATACACCGGGGAGCTGTTTTTT. This sequence encodes CASSAYGTYTGELFF.

This clonotype was detected ten times or more. This chain connects TRBV19 to TRBJ1-5, with D maybe TRBD1 (5 bases). Trimming left V 0 bases short and J 9 bases short, with 15 bases between. The CDR3 is made up of 15 amino acids. Germline assignment: CDR1 LNHDA and CDR2 SQIVND (reference sequence). For the CDR3, the DNA is TGTGCCAGTAGTATAGAATTTCAGGGTAGGGGGCCCCAGCATTTT. It specifies CASSIEFQGRGPQHF.

Remarks on this clonotype: A read error may account for a junction end that differs from germline. This sequence joins TRBV7-3 and TRBJ2-2; D gene uncertain. The CDR3 totals 13 residues. Germline loops: CDR1 SGHTA, CDR2 FQGTGA. The CDR3 is CASSLTSAGELFF. The CDR3 coding sequence is TGTGCCAGCAGCCTAACGAGTGCCGGGGAGCTGTTTTTT.

The chain couples TRBV15 to TRBJ2-7; 10 bases line up with TRBD2. Germline assignment: CDR1 LNHNV and CDR2 YYDKDF (reference sequence). Trimming cost V 2 bases and J 2 bases; bases outside gene matches: 3. There are 15 residues in the CDR3. CDR3 bases: TGTGCCACCAGCAGATTAGCGGGAGGTCCCTACGAGCAGTACTTC. Translation gives CATSRLAGGPYEQYF.

The J gene is TRBJ2-2, the V gene TRBV18; no definite D call. The CDR3 is 13 amino acids. V dropped 8 bases and J dropped 0 bases, with 7 bases sitting between them. Looked up from germline, CDR1 is KGHSH and CDR2 is LQKENI. The CDR3 reads CASLRSNTGELFF. CDR3 coding DNA: TGTGCCAGCCTCCGTTCGAACACCGGGGAGCTGTTTTTT.